These 20 T cell receptor beta chains were sequenced from one sample in a study of blood T cell repertoires in COVID-19. Method: immunoSEQ multiplex PCR; TCRdb's copy keeps in-frame clones and lacks some. The sample records 80,000 to 100,000 clones, 82% being singletons. The sample was peripheral blood. These TCRs come from a man between 65 and 85 years old with active or convalescent COVID-19.

With regard to this clone: This same CDR3 is encoded by further DNA sequences in the sample. The chain uses TRBV30 and TRBJ1-5; no definite D call. CDR3 length: 13 residues. Deletions cut 2 bases from V and 4 bases from J, with 9 bases between. Germline loops: CDR1 GTSNPN, CDR2 SVGIG (reference sequence). CDR3: CAWSTRENQPQHF. The CDR3 bases are TGTGCCTGGAGTACGAGGGAGAATCAGCCCCAGCATTTT.

This clone was picked up a small number of times. This chain uses TRBV7-3 with TRBJ2-1; 14 positions agree with TRBD2. The CDR3 contains 15 residues. With V trimmed by 5 bases and J by 8 bases, 5 bases remained unmatched. Germline V gene lookup returns CDR1 SGHTA and CDR2 FQGTGA. CDR3: CASSTTSGGAYEQFF. CDR3 nucleotides: TGTGCCAGCAGCACGACTAGCGGGGGGGCCTATGAGCAGTTCTTC.

This chain links TRBV5-1 with TRBJ2-7, with 12 bases aligning to TRBD2. V lost 1 base to trimming and J lost 2 bases; unmatched junction nucleotides: 7. The germline CDR1 and CDR2 sequences are SGHRS and YFSETQ. CDR3 size: 17 residues. CDR3 DNA sequence: TGCGCCAGCAGCTTGCACACTACTAGCGGGGGGACCTACGAGCAGTACTTC. Protein sequence: CASSLHTTSGGTYEQYF. The variable domain in full, with the rest retrieved from reference TRBV5-1 and TRBJ2-7, is KAGVTQTPRYLIKTRGQQVTLSCSPISGHRSVSWYQQTPGQGLQFLFEYFSETQRNKGNFPGRFSGRQFSNSRSEMNVSTLELGDSALYLCASSLHTTSGGTYEQYFGPGTRLTVT.

The chain recombines TRBV11-3 with TRBJ2-5, with 8 positions matching TRBD1. Trimming cost V 4 bases and J 7 bases; bases outside gene matches: 8. Germline CDR1 and CDR2: SGHNT and YENEEA. The CDR3 loop spans 14 amino acids. The CDR3 sequence is CASSSGTGVGTQYF. The CDR3 bases are TGTGCCAGCAGCTCCGGGACAGGAGTGGGGACCCAGTACTTC. Full variable domain (remainder filled in from reference TRBV11-3 and TRBJ2-5): EAGVVQSPRYKIIEKKQPVAFWCNPISGHNTLYWYLQNLGQGPELLIRYENEEAVDDSQLPKDRFSAERLKGVDSTLKIQPAELGDSAVYLCASSSGTGVGTQYFGPGTRLLVL.

This chain uses TRBV3-1 (or the pseudogene TRBV3-2) with TRBJ1-1; 8 bases fit TRBD1. CDR3 length: 16 residues. Trimming at V came to 4 bases and at J to 1 base, leaving 8 bases not matched to a gene. Germline values: CDR1 LGHDT, CDR2 YNNKEL (reference sequence). Written as DNA, the CDR3 is TGTGCCAGCAGCCTTAGACAGGGGCGGGAGAACACTGAAGCTTTCTTT. It translates to CASSLRQGRENTEAFF.

This clone was seen only once. The rearrangement links TRBV5-1 to TRBJ2-3, with TRBD2 identical over 12 bases. CDR3 size: 18 residues. With 0 bases clipped from V and 0 bases from J, the junction kept 5 bases outside the gene matches. Germline CDR1 and CDR2: SGHRS and YFSETQ. CDR3 protein: CASSLELAGGTSTDTQYF. CDR3 nucleotide sequence: TGCGCCAGCAGCTTGGAACTAGCGGGGGGAACTAGCACAGATACGCAGTATTTT.

The sample holds one count of this clone. The chain uses TRBV4-2 and TRBJ2-3, with D tentatively TRBD1 (5 bases). V gave up 3 bases and J gave up 13 bases, with 11 bases separating them. The CDR3 extends over 11 amino acids. CDR1 is LGHNA, CDR2 YNFKEQ, per germline. As DNA, the CDR3 is TGTGCCAGCAGCCAGGGTCTACAGGAGTATTTT. This sequence encodes CASSQGLQEYF.

This clone came up a few times. V gene TRBV30 combines with J gene TRBJ1-1, with 7 bases matching TRBD1. The V segment lost 3 bases and the J segment 3 bases; nucleotides outside the gene matches: 7. CDR1 and CDR2 (germline): GTSNPN, SVGIG (reference sequence). The CDR3 runs to 14 residues. The CDR3 bases are TGTGCCTGGAGGCACTACAGGGGTGACACTGAAGCTTTCTTT. It yields the protein CAWRHYRGDTEAFF.

In this sample, this clone turned up once. This CDR3 is CSVEGGKNYGYTF. In DNA form, the CDR3 reads TGCAGCGTTGAGGGCGGGAAAAACTATGGCTACACCTTC. J is TRBJ1-2 and V is TRBV29-1; unclear D gene. The CDR3 length is 13 residues. The V gene's germline CDR1 is SQVTM and CDR2 ANQGSEA. With 3 bases removed from V and 2 bases from J, the gap between germline ends came to 10 bases.

This chain links TRBV30 with TRBJ1-6; TRBD1 matches at 7 bases. The CDR3 runs 17 residues. The J segment lost 9 bases and the V segment lost 0 bases, leaving 14 bases of the junction unmatched. Germline CDR1 is GTSNPN and CDR2 is SVGIG (reference sequence). CDR3 in DNA: TGTGCCTGGAGTGTAAGAGGTTTTGACAGGGTGACTTCACCCCTCCACTTT. This encodes CAWSVRGFDRVTSPLHF. The variable domain in full, completed from reference TRBV30 and TRBJ1-6, reads SQTIHQWPATLVQPVGSPLSLECTVEGTSNPNLYWYRQAAGRGLQLLFYSVGIGQISSEVPQNLSASRPQDRQFILSSKKLLLSDSGFYLCAWSVRGFDRVTSPLHFGNGTRLTVT.

CDR3 in DNA: TGTGCCAGCAGACAGGGGGGTGGCTTGGAGCAGTACTTC. Protein product: CASRQGGGLEQYF. The chain has TRBV6-5 and TRBJ2-7, with 8 bases matching TRBD1. The CDR3 consists of 13 residues. V shed 6 bases, J shed 7 bases, and the junction held 8 bases outside the gene matches. Germline assignment: CDR1 MNHEY and CDR2 SVGAGI.

Comment on this clone: A junction end diverges from the germline sequence, so it may reflect a read error. This chain links TRBV7-9 with TRBJ1-2, with D unclear. The germline gives CDR1 SEHNR, CDR2 FQNEAQ (reference sequence). The CDR3 loop spans 17 amino acids. CDR3 nucleotide sequence: TGTGCCAGCAGATTAGACCCCTCAACTGGAGGCGTTTATGGCTACACCTTC. Translating gives CASRLDPSTGGVYGYTF. Together with reference TRBV7-9 and TRBJ1-2, the CDR3 gives the full variable domain: DTGVSQNPRHKITKRGQNVTFRCDPISEHNRLYWYRQTLGQGPEFLTYFQNEAQLEKSRLLSDRFSAERPKGSFSTLEIQRTEQGDSAMYLCASRLDPSTGGVYGYTFGSGTRLTVV.

This chain connects TRBV30 to TRBJ2-5; 9 bases align to TRBD2. Germline trimming cut 3 bases from V and 0 bases from J; bases unmatched to any gene: 14. Germline lookup yields CDR1 GTSNPN and CDR2 SVGIG (reference sequence). This CDR3 comprises 18 residues. CDR3 sequence reads: CAWRGRAGGHVYQETQYF. CDR3 nucleotide sequence: TGTGCCTGGAGAGGTCGAGCGGGGGGCCACGTGTACCAAGAGACCCAGTACTTC. Combining the CDR3 with reference TRBV30 and TRBJ2-5 gives the whole variable domain SQTIHQWPATLVQPVGSPLSLECTVEGTSNPNLYWYRQAAGRGLQLLFYSVGIGQISSEVPQNLSASRPQDRQFILSSKKLLLSDSGFYLCAWRGRAGGHVYQETQYFGPGTRLLVL.

The chain joins TRBV19 to TRBJ1-1; D unresolved. The CDR3 extends over 11 amino acids. CDR1 and CDR2 from the germline V gene are LNHDA and SQIVND (reference sequence). The V gene lost 10 bases and the J gene lost 0 bases, with 6 bases spanning the gap. The CDR3 DNA reads TGTGCCACCCGGTTGAACACTGAAGCTTTCTTT. It is translated as CATRLNTEAFF. Complete variable domain (other parts from reference TRBV19 and TRBJ1-1): DGGITQSPKYLFRKEGQNVTLSCEQNLNHDAMYWYRQDPGQGLRLIYYSQIVNDFQKGDIAEGYSVSREKKESFPLTVTSAQKNPTAFYLCATRLNTEAFFGQGTRLTVV.

This sequence joins TRBV9 and TRBJ1-3; D unclear. The ends were cut back, 0 bases at V and 0 bases at J, with 10 bases in the middle. In germline, CDR1 is SGDLS, CDR2 YYNGEE. The CDR3 runs 16 residues. DNA of the CDR3: TGTGCCAGCAGCGTAGAGCCCCCAAACTCTGGAAACACCATATATTTT. This codes for CASSVEPPNSGNTIYF.

This chain connects TRBV5-1 to TRBJ2-1; TRBD2 might be the D (6 bases). Germline V gene data show CDR1 as SGHRS and CDR2 as YFSETQ. V gave up 3 bases and J gave up 0 bases, with 16 bases separating them. CDR3 size: 17 residues. CDR3 amino acids: CASSSQPVGGSYNEQFF. The CDR3 nucleotides read TGCGCCAGCAGCTCCCAGCCGGTGGGGGGCTCCTACAATGAGCAGTTCTTC.

The rearrangement joins TRBV16 to TRBJ2-2; D is possibly TRBD2 (5 bases). Trimming shortened V by 5 bases and J by 2 bases, and 18 bases separated the two germline ends. The CDR3 totals 17 residues. Germline CDR1 reads KGHSY; CDR2 reads FQNENV. CDR3 sequence: CASSARPPGINTGELFF. The CDR3 nucleotides are TGTGCCAGCAGCGCGCGTCCCCCCGGGATTAACACCGGGGAGCTGTTTTTT.

The chain combines TRBV11-2 with TRBJ1-6; 7 bases are shared with TRBD1. This CDR3 is built from 18 residues. Trimming cost V 1 base and J 7 bases; bases outside gene matches: 13. Germline V gene data show CDR1 as SGHAT and CDR2 as FQNNGV. The CDR3 coding sequence is TGTGCCAGCAGCTTAGCGTGGCAGGGGGTACGAGAAAATTCACCCCTCCACTTT. Amino acids: CASSLAWQGVRENSPLHF.

This clone was detected a few times. The gene calls are TRBV3-1 (or the pseudogene TRBV3-2) and TRBJ2-7, with 8 nucleotides matching TRBD2. Germline CDR1 LGHDT, CDR2 YNNKEL (reference sequence). CDR3 size: 14 residues. V lost 4 bases and J lost 2; bases outside the gene matches: 4. This chain's CDR3 is CASSLSGGPYEQYF. DNA for the CDR3: TGTGCCAGCAGCCTTTCGGGGGGGCCCTACGAGCAGTACTTC.

The chain has TRBV10-3 and TRBJ2-3; TRBD2 aligns across 7 bases. Germline-derived CDR1 and CDR2 are ENHRY and SYGVKD. The CDR3 covers 18 residues. V trimming: 0 bases; J trimming: 2 bases; junction bases outside the gene matches: 11. The CDR3 DNA is TGTGCCATCAGTGAGTCTGCCCTAGAGCGGGGCCTCACAGATACGCAGTATTTT. This encodes CAISESALERGLTDTQYF.